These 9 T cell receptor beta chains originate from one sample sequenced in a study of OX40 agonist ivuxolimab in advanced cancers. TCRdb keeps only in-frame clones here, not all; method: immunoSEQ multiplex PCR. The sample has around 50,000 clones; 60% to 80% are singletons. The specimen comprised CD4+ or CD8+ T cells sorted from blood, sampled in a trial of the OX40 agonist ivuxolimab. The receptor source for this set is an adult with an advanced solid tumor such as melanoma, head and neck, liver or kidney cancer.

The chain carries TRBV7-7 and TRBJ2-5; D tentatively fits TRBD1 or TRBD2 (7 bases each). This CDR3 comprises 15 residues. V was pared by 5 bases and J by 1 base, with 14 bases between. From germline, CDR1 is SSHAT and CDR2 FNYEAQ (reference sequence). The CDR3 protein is CASSPPGGGQETQYF. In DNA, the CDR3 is TGTGCCAGCAGCCCCCCAGGGGGGGGCCAAGAGACCCAGTACTTC. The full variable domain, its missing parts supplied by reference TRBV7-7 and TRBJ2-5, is GAGVSQSPRYKVTKRGQDVTLRCDPISSHATLYWYQQALGQGPEFLTYFNYEAQPDKSGLPSDRFSAERPEGSISTLTIQRTEQRDSAMYRCASSPPGGGQETQYFGPGTRLLVL.

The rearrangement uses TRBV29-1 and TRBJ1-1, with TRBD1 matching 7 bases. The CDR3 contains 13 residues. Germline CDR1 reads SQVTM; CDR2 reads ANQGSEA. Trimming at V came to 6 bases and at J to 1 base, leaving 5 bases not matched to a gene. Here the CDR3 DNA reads TGCAGCGTCGCACAGGGGACGAACACTGAAGCTTTCTTT. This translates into CSVAQGTNTEAFF.

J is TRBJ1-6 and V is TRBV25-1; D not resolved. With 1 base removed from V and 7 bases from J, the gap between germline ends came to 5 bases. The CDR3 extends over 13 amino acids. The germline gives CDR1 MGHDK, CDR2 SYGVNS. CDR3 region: CASSESWNSPLHF. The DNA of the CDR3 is TGTGCCAGCAGTGAATCATGGAATTCACCCCTCCACTTT. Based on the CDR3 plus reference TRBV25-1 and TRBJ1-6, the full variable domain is EADIYQTPRYLVIGTGKKITLECSQTMGHDKMYWYQQDPGMELHLIHYSYGVNSTEKGDLSSESTVSRIRTEHFPLTLESARPSHTSQYLCASSESWNSPLHFGNGTRLTVT.

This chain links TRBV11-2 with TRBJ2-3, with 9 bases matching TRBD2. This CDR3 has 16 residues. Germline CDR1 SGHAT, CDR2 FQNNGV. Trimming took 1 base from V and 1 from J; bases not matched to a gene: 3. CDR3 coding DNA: TGTGCCAGCAGCTTAGGTGCGGGAGGGGGCACAGATACGCAGTATTTT. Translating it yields CASSLGAGGGTDTQYF.

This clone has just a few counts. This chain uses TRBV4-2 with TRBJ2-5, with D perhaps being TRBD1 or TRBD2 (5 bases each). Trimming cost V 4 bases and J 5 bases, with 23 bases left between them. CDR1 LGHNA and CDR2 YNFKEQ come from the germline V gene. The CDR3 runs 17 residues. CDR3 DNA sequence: TGTGCCAGCAGCCGGATCGCTGGGACGGGGCGTCCTGAGACCCAGTACTTC. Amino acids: CASSRIAGTGRPETQYF.

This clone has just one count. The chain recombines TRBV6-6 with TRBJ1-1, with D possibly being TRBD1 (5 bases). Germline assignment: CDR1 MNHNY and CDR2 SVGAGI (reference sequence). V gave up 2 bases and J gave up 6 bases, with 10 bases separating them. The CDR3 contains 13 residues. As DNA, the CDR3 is TGTGCCAGCAGTTACGTAGGGGAGGCTGAAGCTTTCTTT. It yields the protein CASSYVGEAEAFF.

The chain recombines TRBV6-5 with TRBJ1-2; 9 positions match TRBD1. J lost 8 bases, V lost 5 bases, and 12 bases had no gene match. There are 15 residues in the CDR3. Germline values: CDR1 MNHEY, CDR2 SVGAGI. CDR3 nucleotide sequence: TGTGCCAGCAGTGTGGGGACAGGGACGGGCGAGGGCTACACCTTC. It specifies CASSVGTGTGEGYTF.

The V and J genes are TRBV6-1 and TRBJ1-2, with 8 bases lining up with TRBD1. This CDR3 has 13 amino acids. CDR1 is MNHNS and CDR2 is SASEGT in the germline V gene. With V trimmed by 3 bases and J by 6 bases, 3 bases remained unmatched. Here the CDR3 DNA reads TGTGCCAGCAGTGAGGACAGGGTTGATGGCTACACCTTC. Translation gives CASSEDRVDGYTF.

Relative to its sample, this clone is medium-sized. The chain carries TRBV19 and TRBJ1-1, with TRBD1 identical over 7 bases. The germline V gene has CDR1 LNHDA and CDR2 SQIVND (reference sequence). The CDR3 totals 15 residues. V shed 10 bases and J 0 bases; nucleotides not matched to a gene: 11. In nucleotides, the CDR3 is TGTGCCACCCAGAGAGGGGGCGCCATGAACACTGAAGCTTTCTTT. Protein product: CATQRGGAMNTEAFF. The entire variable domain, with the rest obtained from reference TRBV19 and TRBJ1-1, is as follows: DGGITQSPKYLFRKEGQNVTLSCEQNLNHDAMYWYRQDPGQGLRLIYYSQIVNDFQKGDIAEGYSVSREKKESFPLTVTSAQKNPTAFYLCATQRGGAMNTEAFFGQGTRLTVV.